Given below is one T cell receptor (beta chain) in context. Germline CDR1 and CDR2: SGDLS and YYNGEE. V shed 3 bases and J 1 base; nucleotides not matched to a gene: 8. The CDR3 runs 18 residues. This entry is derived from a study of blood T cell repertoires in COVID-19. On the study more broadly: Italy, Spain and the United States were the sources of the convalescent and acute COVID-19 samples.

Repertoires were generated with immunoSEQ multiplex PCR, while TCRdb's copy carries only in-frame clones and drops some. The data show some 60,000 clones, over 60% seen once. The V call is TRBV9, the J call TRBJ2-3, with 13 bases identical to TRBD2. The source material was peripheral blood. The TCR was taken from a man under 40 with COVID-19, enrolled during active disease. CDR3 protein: CASSEGLAGDPGTDTQYF. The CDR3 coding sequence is TGTGCCAGCAGCGAAGGACTAGCGGGGGATCCCGGCACAGATACGCAGTATTTT. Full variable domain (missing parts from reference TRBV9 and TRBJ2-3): DSGVTQTPKHLITATGQRVTLRCSPRSGDLSVYWYQQSLDQGLQFLIQYYNGEERAKGNILERFSAQQFPDLHSELNLSSLELGDSALYFCASSEGLAGDPGTDTQYFGPGTRLTVL.